This T cell receptor (beta chain) originates from a study of T cell changes during pregnancy in multiple sclerosis. Clones were read by immunoSEQ multiplex PCR, and TCRdb kept only the in-frame ones, dropping some. This table holds some 120,000 clones, approximately 93% found once. Germline-derived CDR1 and CDR2 are SNHLY and FYNNEI. Trimming left V 7 bases short and J 5 bases short, with 11 bases between. This CDR3 has 12 amino acids. The receptor comes from a female donor with multiple sclerosis, enrolled in a pregnancy study. This sample comprised peripheral blood, obtained before pregnancy. The chain couples TRBV2 to TRBJ2-5, with a tentative D call TRBD2 (6 bases). CDR3 amino acids: CASTGVWETQYF. Written as DNA, the CDR3 is TGTGCCAGCACGGGGGTTTGGGAGACCCAGTACTTC.